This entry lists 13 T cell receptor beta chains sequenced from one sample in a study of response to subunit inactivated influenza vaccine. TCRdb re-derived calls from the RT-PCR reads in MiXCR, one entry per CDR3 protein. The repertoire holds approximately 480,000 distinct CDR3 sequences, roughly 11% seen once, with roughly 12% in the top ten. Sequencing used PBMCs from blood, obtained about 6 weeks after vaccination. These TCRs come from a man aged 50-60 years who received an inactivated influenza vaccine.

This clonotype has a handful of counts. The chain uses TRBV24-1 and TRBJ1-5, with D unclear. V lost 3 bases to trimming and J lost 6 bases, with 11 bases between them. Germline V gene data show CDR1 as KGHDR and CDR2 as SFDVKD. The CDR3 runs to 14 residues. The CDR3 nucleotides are TGTGCCACCAGTGATCCCACGACTGGTCAGCCCCAGCATTTT. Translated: CATSDPTTGQPQHF.

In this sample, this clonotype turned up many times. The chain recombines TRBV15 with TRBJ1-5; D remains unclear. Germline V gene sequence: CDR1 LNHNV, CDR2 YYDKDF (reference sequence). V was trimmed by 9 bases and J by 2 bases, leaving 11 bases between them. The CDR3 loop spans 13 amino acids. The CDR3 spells CATSPAGNQPQHF. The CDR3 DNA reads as TGTGCCACAAGCCCCGCGGGCAATCAGCCCCAGCATTTT.

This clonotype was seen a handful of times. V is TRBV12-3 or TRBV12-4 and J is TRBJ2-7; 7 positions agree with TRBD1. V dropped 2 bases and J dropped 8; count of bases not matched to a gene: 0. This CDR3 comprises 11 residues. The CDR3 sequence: CASSLRGQQYF. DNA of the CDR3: TGTGCCAGCAGTTTAAGGGGGCAGCAGTACTTC.

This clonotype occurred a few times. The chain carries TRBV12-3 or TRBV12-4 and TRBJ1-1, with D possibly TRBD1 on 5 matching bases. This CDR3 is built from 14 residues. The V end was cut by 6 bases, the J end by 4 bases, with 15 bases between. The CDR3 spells CASSPIGGVTEAFF. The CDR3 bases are TGTGCCAGCAGCCCTATTGGAGGGGTCACTGAAGCTTTCTTT.

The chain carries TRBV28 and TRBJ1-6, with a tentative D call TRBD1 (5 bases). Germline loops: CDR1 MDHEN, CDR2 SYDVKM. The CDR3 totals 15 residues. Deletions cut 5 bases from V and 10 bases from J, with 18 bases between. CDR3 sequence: CASSPLGQGRSPLHF. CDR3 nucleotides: TGTGCCAGCAGTCCCCTAGGACAAGGGCGATCACCCCTCCACTTT.

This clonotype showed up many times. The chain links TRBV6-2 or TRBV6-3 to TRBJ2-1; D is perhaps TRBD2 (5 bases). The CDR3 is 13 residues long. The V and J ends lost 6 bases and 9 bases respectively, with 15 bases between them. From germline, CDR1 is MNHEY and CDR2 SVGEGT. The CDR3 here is CASSPTEVGEQFF. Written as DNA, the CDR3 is TGTGCCAGCAGCCCCACGGAGGTCGGTGAGCAGTTCTTC.

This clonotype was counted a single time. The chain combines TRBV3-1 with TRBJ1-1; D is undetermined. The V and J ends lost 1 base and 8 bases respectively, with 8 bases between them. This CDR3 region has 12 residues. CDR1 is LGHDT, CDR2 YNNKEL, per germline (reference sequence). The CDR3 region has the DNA TGTGCCAGCAGCCAAGGCTCCGGGGAAGCTTTCTTT. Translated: CASSQGSGEAFF. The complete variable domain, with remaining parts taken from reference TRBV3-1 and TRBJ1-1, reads DTAVSQTPKYLVTQMGNDKSIKCEQNLGHDTMYWYKQDSKKFLKIMFSYNNKELIINETVPNRFSPKSPDKAHLNLHINSLELGDSAVYFCASSQGSGEAFFGQGTRLTVV.

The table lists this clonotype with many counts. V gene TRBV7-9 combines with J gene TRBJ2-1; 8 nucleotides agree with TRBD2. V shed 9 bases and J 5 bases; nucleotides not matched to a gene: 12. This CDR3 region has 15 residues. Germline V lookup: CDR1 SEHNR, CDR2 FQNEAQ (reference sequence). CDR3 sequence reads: CARSVPGGIDNEQFF. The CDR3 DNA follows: TGTGCCAGATCAGTCCCGGGAGGGATCGACAATGAGCAGTTCTTC.

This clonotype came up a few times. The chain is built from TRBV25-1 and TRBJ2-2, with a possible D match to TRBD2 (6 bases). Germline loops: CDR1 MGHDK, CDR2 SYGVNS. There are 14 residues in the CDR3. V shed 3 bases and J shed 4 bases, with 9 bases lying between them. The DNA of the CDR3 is TGTGCCAGCAGTGAGGGGGGACGCACCGGGGAGCTGTTTTTT. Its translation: CASSEGGRTGELFF.

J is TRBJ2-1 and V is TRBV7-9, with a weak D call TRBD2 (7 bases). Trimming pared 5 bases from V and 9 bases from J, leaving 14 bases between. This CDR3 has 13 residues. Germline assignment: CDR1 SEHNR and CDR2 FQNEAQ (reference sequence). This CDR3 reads CASSHIGGPEQFF. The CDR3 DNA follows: TGTGCCAGCAGCCACATCGGGGGGCCTGAGCAGTTCTTC.

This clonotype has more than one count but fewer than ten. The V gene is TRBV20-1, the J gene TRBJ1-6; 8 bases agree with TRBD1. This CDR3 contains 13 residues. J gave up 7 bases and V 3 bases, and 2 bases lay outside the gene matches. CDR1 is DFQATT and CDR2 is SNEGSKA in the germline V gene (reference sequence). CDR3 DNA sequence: TGCAGTGCTAGGGACAGGGAGAATTCACCCCTCCACTTT. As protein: CSARDRENSPLHF.

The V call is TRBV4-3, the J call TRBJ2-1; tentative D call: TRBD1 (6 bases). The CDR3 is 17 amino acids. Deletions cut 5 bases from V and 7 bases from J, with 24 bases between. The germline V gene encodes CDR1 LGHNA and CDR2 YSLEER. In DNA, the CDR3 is TGCGCCAGCAGCTCATTAGGGGGTGGGGGCCCGAAGAATGAGCAGTTCTTC. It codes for CASSSLGGGGPKNEQFF.

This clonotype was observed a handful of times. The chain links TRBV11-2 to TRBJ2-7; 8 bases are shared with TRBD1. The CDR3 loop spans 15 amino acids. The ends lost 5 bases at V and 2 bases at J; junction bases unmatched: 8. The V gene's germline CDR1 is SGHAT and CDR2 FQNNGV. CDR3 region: CASSPRTGYTYEQYF. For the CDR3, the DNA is TGTGCCAGCAGCCCTAGGACAGGGTATACCTACGAGCAGTACTTC.